This T cell receptor beta chain comes out of a study of blood T cell repertoires in COVID-19. Background on the study: COVID-19 samples collected from the United States, Italy and Spain covered acute and convalescent phases. PBMCs, B-cell-depleted T cells, or T cells were the source of the cDNA or gDNA that made up the material.

This CDR3 comprises 17 residues. Germline lookup yields CDR1 LNHNV and CDR2 YYDKDF (reference sequence). The V segment lost 3 bases and the J segment 4 bases; nucleotides outside the gene matches: 12. Original analysis: Cell counts per sample came from amplifying reference gene primers. The data were produced by immunoSEQ multiplex PCR, yet TCRdb's version contains in-frame clones alone and is incomplete. The V and J calls and clone size are taken from that table; D and trimming were inferred from the DNA. The sample has 63,000 or so clones, approximately 89% seen once. The V and J genes are TRBV15 and TRBJ1-1, with TRBD1 matching 9 bases. This clonotype was obtained from a man aged 55 to 70 with acute or convalescent COVID-19. The sequenced material came from peripheral blood. The CDR3 DNA follows: TGTGCCACCAGCAGGGGACAGGGACCCCTCGGGGCCACTGAAGCTTTCTTT. It codes for CATSRGQGPLGATEAFF.